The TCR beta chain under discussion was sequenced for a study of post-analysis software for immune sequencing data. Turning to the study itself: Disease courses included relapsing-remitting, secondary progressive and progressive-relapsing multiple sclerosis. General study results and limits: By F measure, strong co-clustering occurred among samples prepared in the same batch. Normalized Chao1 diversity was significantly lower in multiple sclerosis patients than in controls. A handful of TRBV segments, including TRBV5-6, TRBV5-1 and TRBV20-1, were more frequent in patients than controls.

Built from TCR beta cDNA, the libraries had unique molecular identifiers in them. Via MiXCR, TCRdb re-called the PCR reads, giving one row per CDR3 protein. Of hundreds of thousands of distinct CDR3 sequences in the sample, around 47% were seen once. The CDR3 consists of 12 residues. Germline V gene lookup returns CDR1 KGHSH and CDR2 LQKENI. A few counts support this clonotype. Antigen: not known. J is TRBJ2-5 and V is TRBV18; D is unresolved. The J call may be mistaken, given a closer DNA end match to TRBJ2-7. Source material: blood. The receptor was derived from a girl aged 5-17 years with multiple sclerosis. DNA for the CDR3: TGTGCCAGCTCACCCCAGAACTACGAGCAGTACTTC. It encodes CASSPQNYEQYF.